One and the same sample provided the 31 T cell receptor beta chains below, sequenced in a study of OX40 agonist ivuxolimab in advanced cancers. TCRdb's table, derived via immunoSEQ multiplex PCR, lists solely in-frame clones and lacks some. The profile shows about 70,000 clones, 85% to 90% of them singletons. Material: CD4+ or CD8+ T cells sorted from blood, obtained in a trial of the OX40 agonist ivuxolimab. These TCRs come from an adult with an advanced solid tumor such as melanoma, head and neck, liver or kidney cancer.

The gene calls are TRBV11-1 and TRBJ2-5; a possible D gene is TRBD2 (5 bases). The V end lost 5 bases, the J end lost 1 base, and 14 bases lay between the germline ends. The CDR3 has 15 residues. The germline V gene has CDR1 SGHAT and CDR2 FQDESV (reference sequence). CDR3 coding DNA: TGTGCCAGCAGCCACCCGTTCGCGGGCCAAGAGACCCAGTACTTC. This translates into CASSHPFAGQETQYF.

The chain joins TRBV18 to TRBJ1-1, with a tentative D call TRBD1 (5 bases). V was trimmed by 1 base and J by 6 bases, leaving 18 bases between them. Germline CDR1 KGHSH, CDR2 LQKENI. This CDR3 region has 16 residues. In nucleotides, the CDR3 is TGTGCCAGCTCACCACTGAGGGCAGGGATAAGGCCTGAAGCTTTCTTT. The encoded protein is CASSPLRAGIRPEAFF.

The chain couples TRBV30 to TRBJ2-7, with D possibly matching TRBD1 (6 bases). Germline V gene sequence: CDR1 GTSNPN, CDR2 SVGIG (reference sequence). The V gene lost 2 bases and the J gene lost 6 bases, with 20 bases spanning the gap. This CDR3 has 15 residues. CDR3 nucleotide sequence: TGTGCCTGGAGTCTTACAGGGTTGGGTTTCGGCGAGCAGTACTTC. The encoded protein is CAWSLTGLGFGEQYF.

This clone was seen just once. CDR3 sequence (DNA): TGTGCCAGCAGTTTGGGACCACTTTTGCCCCAGCATTTT. It is translated as CASSLGPLLPQHF. The chain links TRBV27 to TRBJ1-5; D perhaps matches TRBD1 (5 bases). Trimming cost V 3 bases and J 9 bases, with 12 bases left between them. The germline V gene has CDR1 MNHEY and CDR2 SMNVEV (reference sequence). This CDR3 is 13 amino acids long.

This clone was counted only a few times. This chain joins TRBV6-1 and TRBJ2-2; D is ambiguous. V lost 1 base and J 1 base, leaving 1 base between the germline ends. The CDR3 length is 13 residues. Per germline, CDR1 MNHNS and CDR2 SASEGT. CDR3 in DNA: TGTGCCAGCAGTGAAGGGAACACCGGGGAGCTGTTTTTT. Its translation is CASSEGNTGELFF.

The gene calls are TRBV28 and TRBJ2-7; D possibly corresponds to TRBD2 (5 bases). CDR1 MDHEN and CDR2 SYDVKM come from the germline V gene. V shed 3 bases and J shed 2 bases, with 17 bases lying between them. CDR3 size: 16 residues. DNA for the CDR3: TGTGCCAGCAGTTTCGGCGGAGCGGCTACCGCCTACGAGCAGTACTTC. The encoded protein is CASSFGGAATAYEQYF.

The chain couples TRBV7-2 to TRBJ1-3; tentative D call: TRBD1 (6 bases). Germline V CDR1 and CDR2: SGHTA, FQGNSA. This CDR3 region has 17 residues. With 5 bases removed from V and 0 bases from J, the gap between germline ends came to 17 bases. In DNA form, the CDR3 reads TGTGCCAGCAGCCGGGGGGCAGGGACTCTCTCTGGAAACACCATATATTTT. Residues: CASSRGAGTLSGNTIYF.

The V and J genes are TRBV27 and TRBJ1-1, with a possible D match to TRBD1 (6 bases). The length of the CDR3 is 19 residues. The V and J ends lost 4 bases and 1 base respectively, with 25 bases between them. The germline V gene encodes CDR1 MNHEY and CDR2 SMNVEV (reference sequence). CDR3 sequence: CASSSPSWDIPRGNTEAFF. CDR3 coding DNA: TGTGCCAGCAGTTCCCCATCCTGGGACATCCCCCGCGGGAACACTGAAGCTTTCTTT.

The rearrangement uses TRBV7-9 and TRBJ2-6, with no clear D. The germline CDR1 and CDR2 sequences are SEHNR and FQNEAQ (reference sequence). This CDR3 spans 10 amino acids. The CDR3 nucleotides read TGTGGATCTGGGGCCAACGTCCTGACTTTC. It is translated as CGSGANVLTF. The whole variable domain, filled in from reference TRBV7-9 and TRBJ2-6, reads DTGVSQNPRHKITKRGQNVTFRCDPISEHNRLYWYRQTLGQGPEFLTYFQNEAQLEKSRLLSDRFSAERPKGSFSTLEIQRTEQGDSAMYLCGSGANVLTFGAGSRLTVL.

In DNA form, the CDR3 reads TGTGCTAGTGGTTTGGGGGACACAGGGGCTGGGGCCAACGTCCTGACTTTC. This codes for CASGLGDTGAGANVLTF. The chain joins TRBV12-5 to TRBJ2-6, with TRBD1 identical over 7 bases. Germline V gene data show CDR1 as LGHNT and CDR2 as FRNRAP. Trimming at V came to 1 base and at J to 2 bases, leaving 5 bases not matched to a gene. This CDR3 comprises 17 residues.

By share, this clone ranks as medium-sized. The rearrangement joins TRBV2 to TRBJ1-1; no firm D call. Germline CDR1 SNHLY, CDR2 FYNNEI. This CDR3 is 17 amino acids long. Trimming left V 4 bases short and J 0 bases short, with 18 bases between. The CDR3 coding sequence is TGTGCCAGCAGTGCCCAAACCGAGTCCACTATGAACACTGAAGCTTTCTTT. Its translation is CASSAQTESTMNTEAFF.

This chain links TRBV7-9 with TRBJ1-1; no definite D call. The germline CDR1 and CDR2 sequences are SEHNR and FQNEAQ (reference sequence). Between the trimmed V and J ends, which lost 4 bases and 8 bases, there was a span of 14 bases. The CDR3 extends over 13 amino acids. The CDR3 nucleotides are TGTGCCAGCAGCTACGGACTTTCGGAGGAAGCTTTCTTT. Protein product: CASSYGLSEEAFF. Full variable domain (missing parts from reference TRBV7-9 and TRBJ1-1): DTGVSQNPRHKITKRGQNVTFRCDPISEHNRLYWYRQTLGQGPEFLTYFQNEAQLEKSRLLSDRFSAERPKGSFSTLEIQRTEQGDSAMYLCASSYGLSEEAFFGQGTRLTVV.

V is TRBV29-1 and J is TRBJ2-2; D is unclear. There are 13 residues in the CDR3. Germline CDR1 reads SQVTM; CDR2 reads ANQGSEA. The germline V and J ends were trimmed by 4 bases and 1 base, with 7 bases remaining between them. The CDR3 here is CSVVPKNTGELFF. CDR3 in DNA: TGCAGCGTTGTTCCTAAGAACACCGGGGAGCTGTTTTTT.

This chain links TRBV6-1 with TRBJ1-6; no clear D gene. This CDR3 region has 16 residues. Trimming pared 0 bases from V and 4 bases from J, leaving 10 bases between. Germline assignment: CDR1 MNHNS and CDR2 SASEGT. CDR3 in amino acids: CASSEASGLYNSPLHF. The CDR3 DNA reads as TGTGCCAGCAGTGAAGCCTCGGGGTTGTATAATTCACCCCTCCACTTT.

This clone is large in the sample. The chain employs TRBV4-1 and TRBJ1-5; 7 bases are a match to TRBD1. V shed 3 bases and J 0 bases; nucleotides not matched to a gene: 5. This CDR3 contains 16 residues. CDR1 and CDR2 from the germline V gene are MGHRA and YSYEKL. CDR3: CASSQGTENSNQPQHF. In DNA form, the CDR3 reads TGCGCCAGCAGCCAGGGGACAGAAAATAGCAATCAGCCCCAGCATTTT.

CDR3 nucleotide sequence: TGTGCCATTACAGGGGTCGAGCAGTACTTC. The encoded protein is CAITGVEQYF. This rearrangement joins TRBV6-1 to TRBJ2-7; 7 bases map to TRBD1. There are 10 residues in the CDR3. With V trimmed by 10 bases and J by 6 bases, 3 bases remained unmatched. The V gene's germline CDR1 is MNHNS and CDR2 SASEGT.

This chain links TRBV5-8 with TRBJ1-6; possibly TRBD1 for D (5 bases). The CDR3 consists of 16 residues. CDR1 SGHTS and CDR2 YDEGEE come from the germline V gene. Trimming stripped 4 bases from V and 7 bases from J, with 18 bases between. The CDR3 reads CASSPGTSWTNSPLHF. For the CDR3, the DNA is TGTGCCAGCAGCCCGGGGACCTCCTGGACAAATTCACCCCTCCACTTT.

This chain uses TRBV4-3 with TRBJ1-1; unclear D gene. V gave up 1 base and J gave up 1 base, with 7 bases separating them. This CDR3 has 14 amino acids. Germline V CDR1 and CDR2: LGHNA, YSLEER. The CDR3 here is CASSQGLTNTEAFF. In nucleotides, the CDR3 is TGCGCCAGCAGCCAAGGACTGACGAACACTGAAGCTTTCTTT.

In this sample, this clone is medium-sized (0.01 to 0.1%). The V gene is TRBV2, the J gene TRBJ2-7, with TRBD1 identical over 8 bases. The ends lost 5 bases at V and 6 bases at J; junction bases unmatched: 6. CDR1 and CDR2 from the germline V gene are SNHLY and FYNNEI. The CDR3 runs 13 residues. DNA of the CDR3: TGTGCCAGCAGTCGGACAGGGTTCGGCGAGCAGTACTTC. It yields the protein CASSRTGFGEQYF.

This clone was observed a handful of times. V is TRBV7-2 and J is TRBJ1-5; no clear D. Trimming removed 2 bases from V and 4 bases from J, with 12 bases in between. The CDR3 covers 15 residues. Germline CDR1 reads SGHTA; CDR2 reads FQGNSA. This CDR3 reads CASSLWNGGNQPQHF. The DNA for the CDR3 is TGTGCCAGCAGCTTATGGAACGGCGGGAATCAGCCCCAGCATTTT.

This clone was recorded a few times. This rearrangement joins TRBV28 to TRBJ1-5, with 8 positions matching TRBD1. Germline V gives CDR1 MDHEN, CDR2 SYDVKM. The trim removed 7 bases at V and 0 bases at J, leaving 17 bases unmatched. The CDR3 runs to 19 residues. CDR3 region: CASTQPGDRFPYSNQPQHF. In DNA form, the CDR3 reads TGTGCCAGCACGCAACCCGGGGACAGGTTCCCTTATAGCAATCAGCCCCAGCATTTT.

This clone was seen just once. The chain is built from TRBV5-1 and TRBJ2-3, with D possibly being TRBD1 (5 bases). V lost 7 bases and J 5 bases, leaving 11 bases between the germline ends. Germline V gives CDR1 SGHRS, CDR2 YFSETQ. The CDR3 is made up of 12 amino acids. The chain's CDR3 is CASSREGDTQYF. Written as DNA, the CDR3 is TGCGCCAGCTCCAGGGAAGGAGATACGCAGTATTTT.

V and J are TRBV7-9 and TRBJ2-3; D is unclear. The V gene lost 3 bases and the J gene lost 5 bases, with 18 bases spanning the gap. CDR3 length equals 16 residues. CDR1 SEHNR and CDR2 FQNEAQ come from the germline V gene (reference sequence). The CDR3 nucleotides read TGTGCCAGCAGCTTCGGACCCGGCGTTAGAGGAGATACGCAGTATTTT. It encodes CASSFGPGVRGDTQYF.

The V call is TRBV28, the J call TRBJ2-1, with D perhaps TRBD1 (5 bases). Deletions cut 4 bases from V and 5 bases from J, with 9 bases between. Germline CDR1 is MDHEN and CDR2 is SYDVKM. CDR3 length equals 13 residues. For the CDR3, the DNA is TGTGCCAGCAGTTCCGACAGACACAATGAGCAGTTCTTC. It is translated as CASSSDRHNEQFF.

The genes are TRBV30 and TRBJ1-4; 7 bases match TRBD1. Germline values: CDR1 GTSNPN, CDR2 SVGIG (reference sequence). The CDR3 length is 13 residues. Trimming at V came to 4 bases and at J to 6 bases, leaving 5 bases not matched to a gene. The CDR3 region is CAWNPGQDEKLFF. The CDR3 nucleotides read TGTGCCTGGAATCCTGGACAGGATGAAAAACTGTTTTTT.

The rearrangement uses TRBV5-8 and TRBJ1-4; the D gene is possibly TRBD1 (6 bases). From germline, CDR1 is SGHTS and CDR2 YDEGEE. This CDR3 region has 15 residues. The V gene lost 1 base and the J gene lost 8 bases, with 15 bases spanning the gap. The CDR3 spells CASSLMGAGGEKLFF. DNA for the CDR3: TGTGCCAGCAGCTTGATGGGGGCTGGGGGAGAAAAACTGTTTTTT.

The J gene is TRBJ2-7, the V gene TRBV5-6, with TRBD1 identical over 9 bases. This CDR3 region has 14 residues. Germline V CDR1 and CDR2: SGHDT, YYEEEE. V gave up 2 bases and J gave up 3 bases; unmatched junction bases: 3. The CDR3 coding sequence is TGTGCCAGCAGCTTCCGGGACAGGGTCTACGAGCAGTACTTC. This gives the protein CASSFRDRVYEQYF.

The V gene is TRBV18, the J gene TRBJ2-7, with 8 bases fitting TRBD2. This CDR3 is 13 amino acids long. J was trimmed by 5 bases and V by 3 bases; bases with no gene match: 3. Germline CDR1 and CDR2: KGHSH and LQKENI. CDR3 sequence reads: CASSPTRGDEQYF. CDR3 nucleotide sequence: TGTGCCAGCTCACCGACGCGGGGGGACGAGCAGTACTTC.

The chain has TRBV19 and TRBJ1-2; 9 bases agree with TRBD1. The CDR3 has 14 residues. In germline, CDR1 is LNHDA, CDR2 SQIVND (reference sequence). V was clipped by 6 bases and J by 1 base; unmatched bases: 3. The CDR3 region has the DNA TGTGCCAGTAGACCGACAGGGGGTAACTATGGCTACACCTTC. Amino acid sequence: CASRPTGGNYGYTF.

This clone was recorded only once. This rearrangement joins TRBV28 to TRBJ1-1; D is possibly TRBD1 (5 bases). The CDR3 totals 12 residues. CDR1 and CDR2 from the germline V gene are MDHEN and SYDVKM. V was trimmed by 4 bases and J by 10 bases, leaving 13 bases between them. This chain's CDR3 is CASSSLGDRAFF. In DNA form, the CDR3 reads TGTGCCAGCAGTTCCTTAGGGGACCGAGCTTTCTTT.

For the CDR3, the DNA is TGTGCCAGCAGCTTATTCCCCGGCAGGGTAAATTCACCCCTCCACTTT. Its translation: CASSLFPGRVNSPLHF. The chain carries TRBV7-2 and TRBJ1-6; possible D gene TRBD1, 5 bases. V lost 2 bases and J 7 bases, leaving 15 bases between the germline ends. CDR3 length: 16 residues. In germline, CDR1 is SGHTA, CDR2 FQGNSA.